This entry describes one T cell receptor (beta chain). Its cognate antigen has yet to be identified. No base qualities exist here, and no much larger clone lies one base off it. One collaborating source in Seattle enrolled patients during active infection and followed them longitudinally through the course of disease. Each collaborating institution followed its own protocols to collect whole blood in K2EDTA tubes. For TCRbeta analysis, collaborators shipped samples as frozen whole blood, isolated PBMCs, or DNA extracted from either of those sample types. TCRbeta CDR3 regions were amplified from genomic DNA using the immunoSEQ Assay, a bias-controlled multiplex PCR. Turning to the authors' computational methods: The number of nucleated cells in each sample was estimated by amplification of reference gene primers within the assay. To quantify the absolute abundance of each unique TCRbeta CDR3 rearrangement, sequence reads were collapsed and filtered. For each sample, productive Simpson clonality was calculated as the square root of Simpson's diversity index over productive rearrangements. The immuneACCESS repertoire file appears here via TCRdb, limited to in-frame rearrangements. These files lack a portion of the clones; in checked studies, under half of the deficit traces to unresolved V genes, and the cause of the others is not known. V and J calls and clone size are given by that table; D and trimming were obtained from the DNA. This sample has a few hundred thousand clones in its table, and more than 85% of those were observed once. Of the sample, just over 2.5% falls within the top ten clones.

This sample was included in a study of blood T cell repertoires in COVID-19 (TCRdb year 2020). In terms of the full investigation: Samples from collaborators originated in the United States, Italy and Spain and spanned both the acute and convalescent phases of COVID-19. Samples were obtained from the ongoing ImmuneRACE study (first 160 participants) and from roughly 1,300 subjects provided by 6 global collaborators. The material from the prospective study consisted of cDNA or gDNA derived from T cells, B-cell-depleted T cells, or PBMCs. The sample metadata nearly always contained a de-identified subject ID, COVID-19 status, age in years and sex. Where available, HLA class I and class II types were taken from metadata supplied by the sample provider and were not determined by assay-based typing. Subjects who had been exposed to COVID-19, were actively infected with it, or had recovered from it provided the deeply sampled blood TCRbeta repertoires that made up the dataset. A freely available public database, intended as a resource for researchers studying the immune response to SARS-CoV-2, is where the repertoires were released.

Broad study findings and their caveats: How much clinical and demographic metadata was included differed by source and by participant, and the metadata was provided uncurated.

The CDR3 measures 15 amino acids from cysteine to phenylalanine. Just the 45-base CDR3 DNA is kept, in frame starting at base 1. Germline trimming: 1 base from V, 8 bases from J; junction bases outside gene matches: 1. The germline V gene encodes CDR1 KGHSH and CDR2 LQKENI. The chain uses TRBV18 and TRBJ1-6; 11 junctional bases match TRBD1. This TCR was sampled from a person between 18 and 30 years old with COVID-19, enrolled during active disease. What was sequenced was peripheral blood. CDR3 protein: CASSPLGQGDSPLHF. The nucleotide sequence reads TGTGCCAGCTCACCACTGGGACAGGGGGATTCACCCCTCCACTTT.